These 32 T cell receptor beta chains share one sample of origin, sequenced in a study of shared clonotypes between healthy human individuals. TCRdb's table, derived via immunoSEQ multiplex PCR, lists solely in-frame clones and lacks some. The repertoire holds over 1.5 million clones, with under 99% as singletons. Sample: naive CD4+ T cells sorted from blood. Subset given: CD45RA+ positively selected. The receptors come from a man aged 25 to 40 in good health.

This rearrangement joins TRBV6-6 to TRBJ1-2, with unresolved D. Germline CDR1 MNHNY, CDR2 SVGAGI (reference sequence). The germline V and J ends were trimmed by 2 bases and 2 bases, with 12 bases remaining between them. The CDR3 consists of 15 residues. The DNA of the CDR3 is TGTGCCAGCAGTTACACCCACGCGGTCAACTATGGCTACACCTTC. Translating it yields CASSYTHAVNYGYTF.

The chain combines TRBV30 with TRBJ2-1, with D hard to call. The germline gives CDR1 GTSNPN, CDR2 SVGIG (reference sequence). The V and J ends lost 3 bases and 7 bases respectively, with 10 bases between them. The CDR3 sequence is 12 residues long. CDR3: CAWSRSINEQFF. The CDR3 DNA reads as TGTGCCTGGAGCAGGAGTATTAATGAGCAGTTCTTC.

The chain carries TRBV11-2 and TRBJ1-1; D is perhaps TRBD1 (5 bases). Deletions cut 6 bases from V and 4 bases from J, with 12 bases between. The germline V gene encodes CDR1 SGHAT and CDR2 FQNNGV. The CDR3 is made up of 13 amino acids. CDR3 loop: CASRQGEATEAFF. In nucleotides, the CDR3 is TGTGCCAGCAGGCAGGGTGAGGCCACTGAAGCTTTCTTT.

The V call is TRBV5-1, the J call TRBJ1-4, with D perhaps matching TRBD1 (5 bases). Trimming removed 5 bases at V and 1 base at J, with 9 bases between. The germline V gene has CDR1 SGHRS and CDR2 YFSETQ. There are 14 residues in the CDR3. The CDR3 DNA sequence: TGCGCCAGCAGGGGGGATGTAACTAATGAAAAACTGTTTTTT. This sequence encodes CASRGDVTNEKLFF.

This rearrangement joins TRBV9 to TRBJ2-3; TRBD2 aligns across 9 bases. The V gene's germline CDR1 is SGDLS and CDR2 YYNGEE. This CDR3 is built from 15 residues. The trim removed 0 bases at V and 4 bases at J, leaving 3 bases unmatched. The CDR3: CASSVVAGGADTQYF. CDR3 nucleotides: TGTGCCAGCAGCGTAGTGGCGGGAGGGGCAGATACGCAGTATTTT.

This chain links TRBV27 with TRBJ2-5; 7 bases fit TRBD1. Germline V lookup: CDR1 MNHEY, CDR2 SMNVEV (reference sequence). J lost 4 bases, V lost 2 bases, and 1 base had no gene match. This CDR3 comprises 13 residues. CDR3 loop: CASSLRQGETQYF. CDR3 nucleotides: TGTGCCAGCAGTTTAAGACAGGGAGAGACCCAGTACTTC.

V and J are TRBV27 and TRBJ1-2; D is undetermined. The CDR3 runs to 14 residues. The germline CDR1 and CDR2 sequences are MNHEY and SMNVEV (reference sequence). Trimming shortened V by 4 bases and J by 13 bases, and 22 bases separated the two germline ends. The DNA of the CDR3 is TGTGCCAGCAGTTCTTCACGCCAATGGGGTTCGACCACCTTC. Its protein product is CASSSSRQWGSTTF.

The chain is built from TRBV29-1 and TRBJ2-2; 7 nucleotides align to TRBD1. With V trimmed by 7 bases and J by 0 bases, 5 bases remained unmatched. Germline CDR1 SQVTM, CDR2 ANQGSEA. The CDR3 extends over 14 amino acids. CDR3 coding DNA: TGCAGCGCCGGGACAGCTTCGAACACCGGGGAGCTGTTTTTT. Translation: CSAGTASNTGELFF.

The genes are TRBV7-9 and TRBJ2-5; 7 bases fit TRBD1. Unmatched junction bases numbered 6, after V lost 4 bases and J lost 1 base. Germline loops: CDR1 SEHNR, CDR2 FQNEAQ (reference sequence). The CDR3 spans 15 residues. CDR3 region: CASSSGYRGQETQYF. CDR3 DNA sequence: TGTGCCAGCAGCTCGGGCTACAGGGGCCAAGAGACCCAGTACTTC.

This clone was counted once. V is TRBV10-3 and J is TRBJ2-5; no clear D gene. V gave up 4 bases and J gave up 5 bases, with 8 bases separating them. The CDR3 runs 12 residues. Germline CDR1 is ENHRY and CDR2 is SYGVKD. The CDR3 sequence: CAISAQSETQYF. DNA of the CDR3: TGTGCCATCAGTGCCCAATCGGAGACCCAGTACTTC.

The V call is TRBV5-1, the J call TRBJ1-4; 7 positions agree with TRBD1. Per the germline V gene, CDR1 is SGHRS and CDR2 is YFSETQ. This CDR3 comprises 12 residues. V was pared by 5 bases and J by 8 bases, with 3 bases of the junction left unmatched. The CDR3 loop reads CASSKTGEKLFF. CDR3 nucleotide sequence: TGCGCCAGCAGTAAGACAGGGGAAAAACTGTTTTTT.

The V gene is TRBV5-4, the J gene TRBJ2-6; D uncertain. Between the trimmed V and J ends, which lost 3 bases and 0 bases, there was a span of 13 bases. The CDR3 consists of 17 residues. CDR1 and CDR2 from the germline V gene are SGHNT and YYREEE (reference sequence). For the CDR3, the DNA is TGTGCCAGCAGCTCCCATACCGCGTACTCTGGGGCCAACGTCCTGACTTTC. Translated: CASSSHTAYSGANVLTF.

The chain couples TRBV6-5 to TRBJ1-4; a weak D match, TRBD1 (5 bases). Trimming took off 5 bases at V and 8 bases at J, with 18 bases between the two ends. The CDR3 covers 15 residues. CDR1 MNHEY and CDR2 SVGAGI come from the germline V gene. Written as DNA, the CDR3 is TGTGCCAGCAGTCCCGGGACTCCTCCGGTGGAAAAACTGTTTTTT. It translates to CASSPGTPPVEKLFF.

The J gene is TRBJ2-5, the V gene TRBV27, with 11 bases aligning to TRBD2. This CDR3 has 20 amino acids. Germline CDR1 reads MNHEY; CDR2 reads SMNVEV (reference sequence). Trimming at V came to 5 bases and at J to 4 bases, leaving 21 bases not matched to a gene. Here the CDR3 reads CASSLRSPTSGNTRGETQYF. DNA of the CDR3: TGTGCCAGCAGTCTCCGCTCCCCGACTAGCGGGAACACCCGGGGAGAGACCCAGTACTTC.

The J gene is TRBJ1-3, the V gene TRBV28; possible D gene TRBD1, 6 bases. The germline gives CDR1 MDHEN, CDR2 SYDVKM. There are 16 residues in the CDR3. The germline V and J ends were trimmed by 6 bases and 0 bases, with 15 bases remaining between them. The CDR3 loop reads CASRLPGHNSGNTIYF. The CDR3 DNA sequence: TGTGCCAGCAGGTTACCGGGACACAACTCTGGAAACACCATATATTTT.

The chain joins TRBV6-5 to TRBJ1-5; weak D call: TRBD1 (5 bases). Germline assignment: CDR1 MNHEY and CDR2 SVGAGI. The V and J ends lost 0 bases and 4 bases respectively, with 10 bases between them. The CDR3 contains 15 residues. The CDR3 nucleotides are TGTGCCAGCAGTTACTCGAGGGACCCAAATCAGCCCCAGCATTTT. This translates into CASSYSRDPNQPQHF.

The V call is TRBV25-1, the J call TRBJ1-2, with D perhaps TRBD1 (5 bases). V was clipped by 1 base and J by 6 bases, with 12 bases between them. Looked up from germline, CDR1 is MGHDK and CDR2 is SYGVNS. CDR3 length: 14 amino acids. CDR3 sequence: CASSELAGEDGYTF. The CDR3 coding sequence is TGTGCCAGCAGTGAATTAGCGGGGGAGGATGGCTACACCTTC.

CDR3 nucleotides: TGTGCCAGCAGCCAGCCACAGGGAAACGAGACCCAGTACTTC. Its protein is CASSQPQGNETQYF. This rearrangement joins TRBV16 to TRBJ2-5; perhaps TRBD1 as D (6 bases). Germline assignment: CDR1 KGHSY and CDR2 FQNENV. The CDR3 covers 14 residues. The V end lost 3 bases, the J end lost 5 bases, and 13 bases lay between the germline ends.

V is TRBV7-8 and J is TRBJ1-2; D ambiguous. Per the germline V gene, CDR1 is SGHVS and CDR2 is FQNEAQ. Trimming shortened V by 9 bases and J by 3 bases, and 17 bases separated the two germline ends. The CDR3 is 14 amino acids. The CDR3 here is CASSPGSLDYGYTF. In DNA, the CDR3 is TGTGCCAGTAGTCCCGGCAGTCTTGACTATGGCTACACCTTC. Drawing the rest from reference TRBV7-8 and TRBJ1-2, the complete variable domain is GAGVSQSPRYKVAKRGQDVALRCDPISGHVSLFWYQQALGQGPEFLTYFQNEAQLDKSGLPSDRFFAERPEGSVSTLKIQRTQQEDSAVYLCASSPGSLDYGYTFGSGTRLTVV.

V and J are TRBV5-4 and TRBJ2-2; 9 bases fit TRBD2. The CDR3 covers 14 residues. Germline V CDR1 and CDR2: SGHNT, YYREEE (reference sequence). Unmatched junction bases numbered 5, after V lost 3 bases and J lost 8 bases. The CDR3 DNA follows: TGTGCCAGCAGCTCCCTAGCGGGGAAGGGGGAGCTGTTTTTT. Translation gives CASSSLAGKGELFF.

The chain uses TRBV7-2 and TRBJ1-5, with D maybe TRBD1 (6 bases). In germline, CDR1 is SGHTA, CDR2 FQGNSA. V was pared by 1 base and J by 6 bases, with 13 bases between. This CDR3 region has 15 residues. Written as DNA, the CDR3 is TGTGCCAGCAGCTTAGAGGGGGGTTGGGGTCAGCCCCAGCATTTT. Its protein product is CASSLEGGWGQPQHF.

The genes are TRBV29-1 and TRBJ2-2; perhaps TRBD2 as D (6 bases). Germline CDR1 is SQVTM and CDR2 is ANQGSEA. The V gene lost 4 bases and the J gene lost 6 bases, with 12 bases spanning the gap. The CDR3 contains 13 residues. The CDR3 loop is CSVGLGGAGELFF. The CDR3 bases are TGCAGCGTTGGGCTCGGAGGGGCCGGGGAGCTGTTTTTT.

This chain uses TRBV18 with TRBJ2-3; D is uncertain. The CDR3 runs 15 residues. The V gene lost 1 base and the J gene lost 0 bases, with 8 bases spanning the gap. CDR1 is KGHSH and CDR2 is LQKENI in the germline V gene. The CDR3 sequence is CASSPLRPSTDTQYF. CDR3 nucleotide sequence: TGTGCCAGCTCACCACTCAGGCCTAGCACAGATACGCAGTATTTT. The full variable domain, in which reference TRBV18 and TRBJ2-3 provide the parts outside the CDR3, is NAGVMQNPRHLVRRRGQEARLRCSPMKGHSHVYWYRQLPEEGLKFMVYLQKENIIDESGMPKERFSAEFPKEGPSILRIQQVVRGDSAAYFCASSPLRPSTDTQYFGPGTRLTVL.

The chain couples TRBV7-9 to TRBJ1-5, with 7 bases that match TRBD1. Unmatched junction bases numbered 6, after V lost 1 base and J lost 6 bases. This CDR3 region has 15 residues. Germline CDR1 and CDR2: SEHNR and FQNEAQ (reference sequence). In nucleotides, the CDR3 is TGTGCCAGCAGCTTAGAAGGGGGCGCGGGTCAGCCCCAGCATTTT. Translated, it gives CASSLEGGAGQPQHF.

V and J are TRBV5-1 and TRBJ2-7; D is unclear. Trimming pared 2 bases from V and 1 base from J, leaving 10 bases between. The CDR3 consists of 14 residues. Germline V gene data show CDR1 as SGHRS and CDR2 as YFSETQ. In DNA form, the CDR3 reads TGCGCCAGCAGCTTAAACATAAGGTCCTACGAGCAGTACTTC. It codes for CASSLNIRSYEQYF.

The rearrangement joins TRBV27 to TRBJ2-7, with D perhaps matching TRBD1 (5 bases). CDR1 and CDR2 from the germline V gene are MNHEY and SMNVEV (reference sequence). V lost 2 bases and J 2 bases, leaving 13 bases between the germline ends. The CDR3 consists of 15 residues. Here the CDR3 DNA reads TGTGCCAGCAGTTTAAATCAGGGTGGCCCCTACGAGCAGTACTTC. It yields the protein CASSLNQGGPYEQYF.

The chain links TRBV5-4 to TRBJ2-1; 14 bases line up with TRBD2. The CDR3 loop spans 16 amino acids. Trimming took 4 bases from V and 8 from J; bases not matched to a gene: 8. Per germline, CDR1 SGHNT and CDR2 YYREEE (reference sequence). Here the CDR3 reads CASSTRLAGGGDEQFF. As DNA, the CDR3 is TGTGCCAGCAGCACCAGACTAGCGGGAGGGGGAGATGAGCAGTTCTTC.

The CDR3 DNA reads as TGTGCCAGCAGTTTATCATCCCCATTCAACTTGAAGACCCAGTACTTC. Its translation: CASSLSSPFNLKTQYF. The rearrangement links TRBV27 to TRBJ2-7; D unclear. The J call may be faulty, since TRBJ2-5 better matches the DNA end. CDR3 length: 16 amino acids. Germline V gene sequence: CDR1 MNHEY, CDR2 SMNVEV (reference sequence).

The chain has TRBV13 and TRBJ2-3; no reliable D call. Germline V gene sequence: CDR1 PRHDT, CDR2 FYEKMQ (reference sequence). The CDR3 spans 16 residues. The ends were cut back, 6 bases at V and 5 bases at J, with 21 bases in the middle. CDR3 residues: CASSLASGTSGDTQYF. The CDR3, as DNA: TGTGCCAGCAGTCTCGCCTCCGGAACGAGTGGAGATACGCAGTATTTT.

V gene TRBV5-6 combines with J gene TRBJ1-1, with D perhaps matching TRBD1 (6 bases). Trimming took off 1 base at V and 4 bases at J, with 8 bases between the two ends. Germline V CDR1 and CDR2: SGHDT, YYEEEE. This CDR3 has 13 residues. The CDR3 coding sequence is TGTGCCAGCAGCTTGACAGGGAGCACTGAAGCTTTCTTT. Its translation: CASSLTGSTEAFF.

The CDR3 coding sequence is TGTGCCAGCAGCTCCCAAGCGGGAGGGTTGCCAGATACGCAGTATTTT. Amino acid sequence: CASSSQAGGLPDTQYF. The V and J genes are TRBV7-2 and TRBJ2-3; 10 bases line up with TRBD2. CDR3 length: 16 residues. The J segment lost 4 bases and the V segment lost 4 bases, leaving 8 bases of the junction unmatched. Per the germline V gene, CDR1 is SGHTA and CDR2 is FQGNSA.

The genes are TRBV19 and TRBJ2-3, with 10 bases lining up with TRBD1. The CDR3 has 15 residues. Germline CDR1 and CDR2: LNHDA and SQIVND (reference sequence). V lost 7 bases and J lost 4; bases outside the gene matches: 8. The DNA for the CDR3 is TGTGCCAGTAACCGGAGGGACAGGGGAGCAGATACGCAGTATTTT. It is translated as CASNRRDRGADTQYF.